A single sample gave rise to the 21 T cell receptor beta chains below, sequenced in a study of human T cells and chemical hapten exposure. TCRdb redid the calling of the 5' RACE reads with MiXCR, one entry per CDR3 protein. Here the sample spans under 85,000 distinct CDR3 sequences, about 8.4% being singletons. Whole blood, unfractionated, served as the material for total RNA extraction. Receptors were obtained from a male donor in good health.

This clonotype was recorded many times. CDR3 in DNA: TGTGCCAGCAGCACAACTAGCGGGAGATCCCCAAGCTCCTACAATGAGCAGTTCTTC. Translating gives CASSTTSGRSPSSYNEQFF. V is TRBV12-3 or TRBV12-4 and J is TRBJ2-1; TRBD2 matches at 11 bases. Germline trimming cut 6 bases from V and 0 bases from J; bases unmatched to any gene: 13. The CDR3 has 19 amino acids.

This clonotype was counted many times. The chain uses TRBV5-1 and TRBJ1-1, with D possibly matching TRBD1 (6 bases). The CDR3 contains 15 residues. The V end lost 0 bases, the J end lost 3 bases, and 12 bases lay between the germline ends. CDR1 and CDR2 from the germline V gene are SGHRS and YFSETQ. The CDR3 DNA reads as TGCGCCAGCAGCTTGGGACAGGCGGGCTACACTGAAGCTTTCTTT. Encoded protein: CASSLGQAGYTEAFF.

This clonotype appeared many times. The chain employs TRBV27 and TRBJ2-5; 9 bases agree with TRBD1. The CDR3 contains 17 residues. The germline V gene has CDR1 MNHEY and CDR2 SMNVEV (reference sequence). V was clipped by 5 bases and J by 5 bases; unmatched bases: 15. CDR3 DNA: TGTGCCAGCAGTCCAGGGACAGGGAGGATCCGGCAGGAGACCCAGTACTTC. Amino acids: CASSPGTGRIRQETQYF.

This chain links TRBV12-5 with TRBJ2-1; 9 bases line up with TRBD2. The CDR3 has 15 residues. The J segment lost 9 bases and the V segment lost 3 bases, leaving 9 bases of the junction unmatched. CDR1 and CDR2 (germline): LGHNT, FRNRAP. The CDR3, as DNA: TGTGCTAGTGGTTTCCGGGCGGGAGGGCCGGTTGAGCAGTTCTTC. Amino acids: CASGFRAGGPVEQFF.

This clonotype has just a few counts. The chain links TRBV6-2 or TRBV6-3 to TRBJ2-3, with TRBD1 matching 12 bases. Trimming cost V 7 bases and J 5 bases; bases outside gene matches: 7. The CDR3 is 15 amino acids. In germline, CDR1 is MNHEY, CDR2 SVGEGT. The CDR3 coding sequence is TGTGCCAGCAAGCCGGGACAGGGGGCAGGAGATACGCAGTATTTT. Protein product: CASKPGQGAGDTQYF.

In this sample, this clonotype turned up a few times. The chain joins TRBV28 to TRBJ1-5; TRBD1 agrees at 10 bases. CDR3 length: 14 amino acids. Germline assignment: CDR1 MDHEN and CDR2 SYDVKM. V lost 6 bases to trimming and J lost 6 bases; unmatched junction nucleotides: 5. The CDR3 protein is CASSQTGGGQPQHF. CDR3 DNA sequence: TGTGCCAGCAGCCAGACAGGGGGCGGTCAGCCCCAGCATTTT.

This clonotype has a handful of counts. This chain joins TRBV5-6 and TRBJ1-2; D is uncertain. This CDR3 spans 14 amino acids. Trimming pared 2 bases from V and 4 bases from J, leaving 12 bases between. Germline CDR1 reads SGHDT; CDR2 reads YYEEEE. The chain's CDR3 is CASSFVGESYGYTF. Written as DNA, the CDR3 is TGTGCCAGCAGCTTCGTAGGAGAGTCCTATGGCTACACCTTC.

This clonotype appeared a few times. The V and J genes are TRBV12-3 or TRBV12-4 and TRBJ1-5; 7 bases are a match to TRBD1. Trimming at V came to 6 bases and at J to 1 base, leaving 3 bases not matched to a gene. The CDR3 extends over 14 amino acids. DNA for the CDR3: TGTGCCAGCAGCACGACAGGGAGCAATCAGCCCCAGCATTTT. Amino acid sequence: CASSTTGSNQPQHF.

The chain recombines TRBV14 with TRBJ2-2; 7 nucleotides match TRBD2. CDR3 length: 18 residues. With 1 base clipped from V and 3 bases from J, the junction kept 11 bases outside the gene matches. From germline, CDR1 is SGHDN and CDR2 FVKESK. In DNA, the CDR3 is TGTGCCAGCAGCCAAGTATTCGGGAGACTAGCCGACACCGGGGAGCTGTTTTTT. Translation gives CASSQVFGRLADTGELFF. Full variable domain (missing parts from reference TRBV14 and TRBJ2-2): EAGVTQFPSHSVIEKGQTVTLRCDPISGHDNLYWYRRVMGKEIKFLLHFVKESKQDESGMPNNRFLAERTGGTYSTLKVQPAELEDSGVYFCASSQVFGRLADTGELFFGEGSRLTVL.

This clonotype turned up a few times. This sequence joins TRBV11-2 and TRBJ2-4; no reliable D call. The ends were cut back, 3 bases at V and 0 bases at J, with 12 bases in the middle. The CDR3 has 16 amino acids. CDR1 and CDR2 (germline): SGHAT, FQNNGV. The CDR3 loop reads CASSFSRGVAKNIQYF. The DNA of the CDR3 is TGTGCCAGCAGCTTCTCACGAGGCGTAGCCAAAAACATTCAGTACTTC.

This chain uses TRBV4-3 with TRBJ2-1; 10 nucleotides align to TRBD1. Germline lookup yields CDR1 LGHNA and CDR2 YSLEER. After removal of 1 base from V and 7 bases from J, the junction contained 7 bases not matched to a gene. The CDR3 totals 16 residues. CDR3 DNA sequence: TGCGCCAGCAGCCAAGCTAGGACAGGGGGTCGGAATGAGCAGTTCTTC. Residues: CASSQARTGGRNEQFF.

This clonotype was picked up many times. This chain's CDR3 is CASSQGGEGDQPQHF. CDR3 coding DNA: TGTGCCAGCAGCCAGGGAGGGGAGGGAGATCAGCCCCAGCATTTT. J is TRBJ1-5 and V is TRBV2, with D possibly being TRBD1 (5 bases). Per the germline V gene, CDR1 is SNHLY and CDR2 is FYNNEI. V gave up 6 bases and J gave up 5 bases, with 17 bases separating them. This CDR3 spans 15 amino acids.

This clonotype turned up a few times. The V call is TRBV6-6, the J call TRBJ1-1; the match to TRBD1 covers 8 bases. Germline CDR1 is MNHNY and CDR2 is SVGAGI (reference sequence). The J segment lost 1 base and the V segment lost 4 bases, leaving 2 bases of the junction unmatched. The CDR3 is 14 residues long. CDR3 DNA sequence: TGTGCCAGCAGTTCCAGGGGGCAGAACACTGAAGCTTTCTTT. Translation: CASSSRGQNTEAFF.

This clonotype occurred many times. The chain carries TRBV12-3 or TRBV12-4 and TRBJ2-6; D call uncertain. The CDR3 spans 19 residues. V gave up 5 bases and J gave up 0 bases, with 20 bases separating them. The CDR3 DNA reads TGTGCCAGCAGTCCTCGCCCGTCCACCGCTCTCTCTGGGGCCAACGTCCTGACTTTC. This gives the protein CASSPRPSTALSGANVLTF.

This clonotype was counted at least ten times. V is TRBV20-1 and J is TRBJ1-5; 8 bases map to TRBD1. V gave up 5 bases and J gave up 1 base; unmatched junction bases: 4. The CDR3 covers 14 residues. Germline V gives CDR1 DFQATT, CDR2 SNEGSKA (reference sequence). The CDR3 region has the DNA TGCAGTGCTGAACAGGGGGAAAGCAATCAGCCCCAGCATTTT. It encodes CSAEQGESNQPQHF.

This chain links TRBV6-5 with TRBJ1-1, with a weak D call TRBD1 (6 bases). The CDR3 extends over 15 amino acids. Germline values: CDR1 MNHEY, CDR2 SVGAGI. Trimming removed 1 base from V and 1 base from J, with 10 bases in between. The CDR3 nucleotides are TGTGCCAGCAGTTACTACCGGGGGCGGAACACTGAAGCTTTCTTT. This encodes CASSYYRGRNTEAFF.

The table lists this clonotype with a few counts. The chain has TRBV6-2 or TRBV6-3 and TRBJ1-6; no firm D call. The V end was cut by 7 bases, the J end by 0 bases, with 16 bases between. The germline V gene encodes CDR1 MNHEY and CDR2 SVGEGT. The CDR3 is 17 residues long. The CDR3 reads CASNTEDGISYNSPLHF. The CDR3 DNA follows: TGTGCCAGCAACACGGAGGATGGAATCTCCTATAATTCACCCCTCCACTTT.

This clonotype showed up many times. The CDR3 DNA sequence: TGTGCCAGCAGCTTGGTACTTGACTTAACCTATCCAGATGATACGCAGTATTTT. Translation: CASSLVLDLTYPDDTQYF. This chain uses TRBV5-6 with TRBJ2-3, with D uncertain. This CDR3 region has 18 residues. Germline CDR1 and CDR2: SGHDT and YYEEEE. Trimming took 0 bases from V and 6 from J, leaving 23 bases between them.

The chain is built from TRBV5-5 and TRBJ2-3; D remains unclear. The CDR3 totals 12 residues. Deletions cut 4 bases from V and 6 bases from J, with 9 bases between. Germline loops: CDR1 SGHKS, CDR2 YYEKEE (reference sequence). Here the CDR3 reads CASSRPPDTQYF. Written as DNA, the CDR3 is TGTGCCAGCAGCCGCCCCCCGGATACGCAGTATTTT. Variable domain in full (rest from reference TRBV5-5 and TRBJ2-3): DAGVTQSPTHLIKTRGQQVTLRCSPISGHKSVSWYQQVLGQGPQFIFQYYEKEERGRGNFPDRFSARQFPNYSSELNVNALLLGDSALYLCASSRPPDTQYFGPGTRLTVL.

This clonotype was seen a handful of times. The J gene is TRBJ1-1, the V gene TRBV7-9; 8 positions match TRBD1. Germline V CDR1 and CDR2: SEHNR, FQNEAQ (reference sequence). The CDR3 totals 14 residues. V lost 5 bases to trimming and J lost 5 bases; unmatched junction nucleotides: 7. The CDR3 here is CASSRGQGGTEAFF. The CDR3 DNA is TGTGCCAGCAGCCGCGGACAGGGAGGGACTGAAGCTTTCTTT.

The chain recombines TRBV2 with TRBJ1-5; tentatively, D is TRBD1 (5 bases). The CDR3 is 16 amino acids. Germline CDR1 reads SNHLY; CDR2 reads FYNNEI. V was cut by 1 base and J by 1 base, with 11 bases left in between. The DNA of the CDR3 is TGTGCCAGCAGTGAAGTGGGGCGTGCGAGCAATCAGCCCCAGCATTTT. This translates into CASSEVGRASNQPQHF.